Each of the 10 T cell receptor beta chains below was sequenced from the same sample in a study of blood T cells in healthy people across ages. Sample-barcoded 5' priming and a J-beta primer mix drove a second PCR of 7 to 11 cycles. TCRdb fed the 5' RACE reads into MiXCR, producing one record per CDR3 protein. This sample has about 1.8 million distinct CDR3 sequences, with roughly 50% found just once. The sequenced material came from blood. The receptors shown here come from a middle-aged woman in good health.

Concerning this clonotype: A junction boundary mismatches the germline segment, possibly from a read error. The V and J genes are TRBV18 and TRBJ2-4; 9 nucleotides line up with TRBD2. Judging by the DNA end, TRBJ2-7 fits better; the J call may be wrong. Germline V gene data show CDR1 as KGHSH and CDR2 as LQKENI. The CDR3 spans 14 residues. The CDR3 loop is CAGSPSGGIYEQYF. The CDR3 DNA reads TGTGCCGGCTCACCAAGCGGGGGGATCTACGAGCAGTACTTC.

V is TRBV6-5 and J is TRBJ1-6, with D tentatively TRBD1 (5 bases). V lost 6 bases and J lost 6, with 12 bases in between. The CDR3 is made up of 14 amino acids. Germline V gene lookup returns CDR1 MNHEY and CDR2 SVGAGI. Here the CDR3 reads CASRRQGLNSPLHF. CDR3 DNA: TGTGCCAGCAGGCGTCAGGGACTTAATTCACCCCTCCACTTT.

This sequence joins TRBV5-5 and TRBJ1-4; TRBD1 matches at 11 bases. The J segment lost 3 bases and the V segment lost 4 bases, leaving 5 bases of the junction unmatched. CDR1 and CDR2 from the germline V gene are SGHKS and YYEKEE (reference sequence). This CDR3 spans 16 amino acids. CDR3 DNA: TGTGCCAGCAGCGCCGGGACAGGGGGTTCTAATGAAAAACTGTTTTTT. It translates to CASSAGTGGSNEKLFF.

This clonotype has more than one count but fewer than ten. V and J are TRBV4-2 and TRBJ2-3; TRBD2 agrees at 15 bases. The CDR3 has 18 amino acids. The germline CDR1 and CDR2 sequences are LGHNA and YNFKEQ. V lost 3 bases, J lost 5 bases, and 9 bases stayed unmatched. The CDR3 coding sequence is TGTGCCAGCAGCCACCTGAGGACTAGCGGGGGGGATATAGATACGCAGTATTTT. This translates into CASSHLRTSGGDIDTQYF.

This clonotype has a handful of counts. The V call is TRBV25-1, the J call TRBJ2-1, with TRBD2 matching 7 bases. The CDR3 sequence is 14 residues long. Germline CDR1 reads MGHDK; CDR2 reads SYGVNS. The trim removed 2 bases at V and 8 bases at J, leaving 6 bases unmatched. CDR3 sequence (DNA): TGTGCCAGCAGTGAAGGACTAGGTCGGGATGAGCAGTTCTTC. It is translated as CASSEGLGRDEQFF.

The rearrangement links TRBV4-3 to TRBJ1-5; 8 bases are a match to TRBD1. The CDR3 is made up of 15 amino acids. J was trimmed by 3 bases and V by 4 bases; bases with no gene match: 5. The germline CDR1 and CDR2 sequences are LGHNA and YSLEER. Here the CDR3 DNA reads TGCGCCAGCAGCCCGGACAGGGAGCCCAATCAGCCCCAGCATTTT. Its translation is CASSPDREPNQPQHF.

This clonotype showed up just a few times. J is TRBJ2-7 and V is TRBV2; D is ambiguous. The CDR3 contains 15 residues. Germline values: CDR1 SNHLY, CDR2 FYNNEI. The V end was cut by 7 bases, the J end by 0 bases, with 16 bases between. DNA of the CDR3: TGTGCCAGCACCCACGGGTCGAACCCCTCCTACGAGCAGTACTTC. Its protein product is CASTHGSNPSYEQYF. The variable domain in full, completed from reference TRBV2 and TRBJ2-7, reads EPEVTQTPSHQVTQMGQEVILRCVPISNHLYFYWYRQILGQKVEFLVSFYNNEISEKSEIFDDQFSVERPDGSNFTLKIRSTKLEDSAMYFCASTHGSNPSYEQYFGPGTRLTVT.

This sequence joins TRBV7-2 and TRBJ2-3; D gene unclear. V was clipped by 2 bases and J by 7 bases, with 25 bases between them. The germline gives CDR1 SGHTA, CDR2 FQGNSA. The CDR3 spans 18 residues. This chain's CDR3 is CASSLTLRTVLLINTQYF. DNA of the CDR3: TGTGCCAGCAGCTTAACCCTCCGGACGGTCCTCTTGATAAATACGCAGTATTTT. Together with reference TRBV7-2 and TRBJ2-3, the CDR3 gives the full variable domain: GAGVSQSPSNKVTEKGKDVELRCDPISGHTALYWYRQSLGQGLEFLIYFQGNSAPDKSGLPSDRFSAERTGGSVSTLTIQRTQQEDSAVYLCASSLTLRTVLLINTQYFGPGTRLTVL.

This chain connects TRBV29-1 to TRBJ1-1, with D tentatively TRBD1 (5 bases). The CDR3 covers 13 residues. Germline V gene lookup returns CDR1 SQVTM and CDR2 ANQGSEA. V was trimmed by 1 base and J by 6 bases, leaving 12 bases between them. For the CDR3, the DNA is TGCAGCGTTGAAGGGGGCGCCAGGGCTGAAGCTTTCTTT. This sequence encodes CSVEGGARAEAFF.

This sequence joins TRBV6-6 and TRBJ1-2, with a tentative D call TRBD1 (6 bases). The CDR3 sequence is 16 residues long. CDR1 is MNHNY, CDR2 SVGAGI, per germline (reference sequence). The V gene lost 1 base and the J gene lost 4 bases, with 16 bases spanning the gap. In DNA form, the CDR3 reads TGTGCCAGCAGTTACTATCAGACAGGCACGGCCTATGGCTACACCTTC. Protein sequence: CASSYYQTGTAYGYTF.